This TCR beta chain came from a study of cytomegalovirus exposure and HLA in healthy donors. The length of the CDR3 is 13 residues. Germline CDR1 is MNHEY and CDR2 is SMNVEV (reference sequence). General study results and limits: Productive status was seen about 87% or about 30% of the time for most TCR beta V segments in an earlier analysis. Researchers had no immune exposure information except CMV serostatus available. Analysis was performed later, and it showed HLA-associated TCR beta chains to be more clonally expanded than equally common others.

Regarding this clone: Its target is not known. Sequence at one end of the junction differs from germline and may be a read error.

Participants comprised healthy donors of bone marrow. It was with 60 Vbeta and 13 Jbeta primers that the PCR ran. Some clones are missing from TCRdb's copy, which holds only in-frame ones; the method was immunoSEQ multiplex PCR. The profile shows 90,000 to 110,000 clones, roughly 80% of them singletons. The V call is TRBV27, the J call TRBJ2-3; 8 nucleotides align to TRBD1. The receptor's source is a woman aged 45 to 65 in good health and CMV-seropositive. The material sequenced was PBMCs. CDR3 DNA sequence: TGTGCCAGCAGTTTTAGGTTTCGGGACAGGATCCTTTGG. Its translation: CASSFRFRDRILW.